This T cell receptor (beta chain) was identified in a study of T cell repertoires in cytomegalovirus infection. Comment on this clonotype: Its antigen is unidentified.

TCRdb redid the calling of the reads with MiXCR, one entry per CDR3 protein. The table includes 300,000 to 400,000 distinct CDR3 sequences, roughly 28% detected once. Specimen: cultured PBMCs, collected from culture after CMV antigen stimulation. This clonotype originated in a human donor in good health (CMV status not recorded). Some clones in this sample may be carry-over from other donors' samples.

CDR3 residues: CASTHPGNTEAFF. The CDR3 DNA sequence: TGTGCCAGCACCCATCCTGGGAACACTGAAGCTTTCTTT. J is TRBJ1-1 and V is TRBV12-3 or TRBV12-4; D gene unclear. The CDR3 runs to 13 residues. V lost 7 bases and J lost 1, with 10 bases in between.